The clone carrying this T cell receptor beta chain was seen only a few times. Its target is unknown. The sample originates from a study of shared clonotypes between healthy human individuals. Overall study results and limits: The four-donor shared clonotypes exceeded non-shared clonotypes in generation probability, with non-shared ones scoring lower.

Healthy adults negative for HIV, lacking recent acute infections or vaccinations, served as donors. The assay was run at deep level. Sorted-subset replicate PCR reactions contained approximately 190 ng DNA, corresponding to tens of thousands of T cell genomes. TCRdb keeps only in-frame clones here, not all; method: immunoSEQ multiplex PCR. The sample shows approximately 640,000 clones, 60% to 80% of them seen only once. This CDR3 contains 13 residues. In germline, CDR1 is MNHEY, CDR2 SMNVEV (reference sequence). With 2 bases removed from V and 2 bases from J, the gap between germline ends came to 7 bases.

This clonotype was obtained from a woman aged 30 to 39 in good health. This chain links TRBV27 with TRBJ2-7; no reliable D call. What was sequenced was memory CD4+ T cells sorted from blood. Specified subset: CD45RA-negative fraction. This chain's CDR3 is CASSLKGTYEQYF. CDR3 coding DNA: TGTGCCAGCAGTTTAAAGGGAACCTACGAGCAGTACTTC.